This entry features one T cell receptor beta chain sequence. This sample stems from a study of shared clonotypes between healthy human individuals. Germline CDR1 and CDR2: KGHSH and LQKENI. The CDR3 spans 15 residues. V lost 4 bases and J lost 4; bases outside the gene matches: 7. This table comes from immunoSEQ multiplex PCR, and its TCRdb copy is limited to in-frame clones, with some not included. This table holds a few hundred thousand clones, approximately 79% found once. The receptor was derived from a man aged 25 to 40 in good health. The gene calls are TRBV18 and TRBJ2-1; 7 nucleotides agree with TRBD2. The sequenced sample consisted of memory CD4+ T cells sorted from blood. Subset meaning: CD45RA-negative fraction. The DNA of the CDR3 is TGTGCCAGCTCACAACAAGCGGGAACTTACAATGAGCAGTTCTTC. This gives the protein CASSQQAGTYNEQFF.